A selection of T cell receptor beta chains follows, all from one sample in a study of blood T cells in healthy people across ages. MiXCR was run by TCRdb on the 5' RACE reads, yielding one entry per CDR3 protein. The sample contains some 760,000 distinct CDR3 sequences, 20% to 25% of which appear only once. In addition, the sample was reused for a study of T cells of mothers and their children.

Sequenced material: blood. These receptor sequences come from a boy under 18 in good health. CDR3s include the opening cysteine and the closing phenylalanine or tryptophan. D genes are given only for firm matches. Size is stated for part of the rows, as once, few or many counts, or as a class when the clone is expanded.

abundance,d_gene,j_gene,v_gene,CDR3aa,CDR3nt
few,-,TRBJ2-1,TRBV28,CTSSLTANNEQFF,TGTACCAGCAGTTTGACAGCCAATAATGAGCAGTTCTTC
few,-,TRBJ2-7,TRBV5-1,CASSPGGAGGYEQYF,TGCGCCAGCAGCCCCGGGGGAGCAGGGGGCTACGAGCAGTACTTC
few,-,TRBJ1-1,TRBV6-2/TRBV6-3,CASSYDGMNTEAFF,TGTGCCAGCAGTTACGACGGAATGAACACTGAAGCTTTCTTT
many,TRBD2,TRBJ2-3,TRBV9,CASSVGTSEFTDTQYF,TGTGCCAGCAGCGTAGGGACTAGCGAGTTCACAGATACGCAGTATTTT
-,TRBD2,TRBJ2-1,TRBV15,CATSRAGGRAENEQFF,TGTGCCACCAGCAGAGCTGGCGGGAGGGCCGAAAATGAGCAGTTCTTC
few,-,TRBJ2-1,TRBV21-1,CASSTPVWGKFDEQFF,TGTGCCAGCAGCACTCCCGTTTGGGGGAAATTTGATGAGCAGTTCTTC
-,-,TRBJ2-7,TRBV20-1,CSARGAGWGYEQYF,TGCAGTGCTAGAGGCGCGGGGTGGGGCTACGAGCAGTACTTC
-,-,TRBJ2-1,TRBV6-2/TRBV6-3,CASSMATYNEQFF,TGTGCCAGCAGCATGGCCACCTACAATGAGCAGTTCTTC
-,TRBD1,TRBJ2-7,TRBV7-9,CASSPWSGGVYEQYF,TGTGCCAGCAGCCCATGGTCAGGGGGCGTTTACGAGCAGTACTTC
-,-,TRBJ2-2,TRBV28,CASKAGGDTGELFF,TGTGCCAGCAAGGCCGGAGGGGACACCGGGGAGCTGTTTTTT
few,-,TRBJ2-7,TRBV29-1,CSVPAGTEQYF,TGCAGCGTACCGGCCGGGACCGAGCAGTACTTC